The present entry profiles one TCR beta chain with its context. Its antigen is unknown. The tumor samples were collected prior to definitive surgery or chemotherapy. This sample was taken from a study of high-grade serous ovarian cancer treatment subgroups. General study findings and limits: Different patients shared almost no repertoire; same-patient tumors shared roughly 0.11 to 0.8. The analyses considered CDR3 and ignored CDR1 and CDR2.

CDR3 length: 14 residues. With 3 bases clipped from V and 5 bases from J, the junction kept 4 bases outside the gene matches. The V gene's germline CDR1 is MNHNS and CDR2 SASEGT. Using immunoSEQ multiplex PCR, the repertoire was profiled, and TCRdb retains in-frame clones only, with some absent. The sample holds 15,000 or so clones, 70% to 90% seen once. Material for sequencing was tumor tissue. This TCR was recovered from a human donor with high-grade serous ovarian cancer. The V call is TRBV6-1, the J call TRBJ1-5; TRBD1 agrees at 7 bases. The CDR3 DNA is TGTGCCAGCAGTGAGACAGGGCCGTATCAGCCCCAGCATTTT. Protein product: CASSETGPYQPQHF.